Following are 32 T cell receptor beta chains from one sample sequenced in a study of T cell clonality in common variable immunodeficiency. The table came from immunoSEQ multiplex PCR; TCRdb's copy has only in-frame clones and leaves some out. The sample is made up of 55,000 or so clones, none counted only once. Sequences were obtained from peripheral blood mononuclear cells. Receptors were obtained from a person aged 18 to 75 in good health.

This clone was recorded many times. The CDR3 end falls 3 residues outside the read, so it is completed with the germline J gene. The rearrangement joins TRBV19 to TRBJ1-2, with 8 bases identical to TRBD1. Germline V gene sequence: CDR1 LNHDA, CDR2 SQIVND (reference sequence). Trimming cost V 4 bases and J 4 bases; bases outside gene matches: 2. This CDR3 comprises 13 residues. The CDR3 here is CASSTDRGYGYTF. Partial CDR3 DNA: TGTGCCAGTAGTACCGACAGGGGCTATGGC. The entire variable domain, with the rest obtained from reference TRBV19 and TRBJ1-2, is as follows: DGGITQSPKYLFRKEGQNVTLSCEQNLNHDAMYWYRQDPGQGLRLIYYSQIVNDFQKGDIAEGYSVSREKKESFPLTVTSAQKNPTAFYLCASSTDRGYGYTFGSGTRLTVV.

In its sample, this clone was seen many times. The read halts 3 residues ahead of the CDR3 end, with the missing end drawn from the germline J gene. The chain recombines TRBV10-3 with TRBJ1-1; a possible D gene is TRBD1 (6 bases). V shed 4 bases and J shed 1 base, with 13 bases lying between them. The CDR3 consists of 15 residues. Germline values: CDR1 ENHRY, CDR2 SYGVKD. CDR3: CAISAEGVENTEAFF. The covered CDR3 bases are TGTGCCATCAGTGCCGAGGGGGTAGAGAACACTGAA.

This clone has at least ten counts. The read halts 3 residues ahead of the CDR3 end, with the missing end drawn from the germline J gene. The V gene is TRBV28, the J gene TRBJ1-2; D call uncertain. V gave up 7 bases and J gave up 1 base, with 13 bases separating them. The germline gives CDR1 MDHEN, CDR2 SYDVKM. This CDR3 spans 14 amino acids. The CDR3 bases that were read are TGTGCCAGCAATTCCGGGTACCATAACTATGGC. Encoded protein: CASNSGYHNYG. The CDR3 as a whole reads CASNSGYHNYGYTF.

The table lists this clone with many counts. The CDR3 is CSASSLSQYNEQFF. The sequenced CDR3 bases are TGCAGTGCCTCTAGCCTGAGCCAATACAATGAG. The chain has TRBV20-1 and TRBJ2-1; tentative D call: TRBD2 (5 bases). The missing CDR3 end, 3 residues past where the read stops, is filled in from the germline J gene. In germline, CDR1 is DFQATT, CDR2 SNEGSKA (reference sequence). The germline V and J ends were trimmed by 6 bases and 4 bases, with 16 bases remaining between them. The CDR3 is 14 residues long.

Many counts were recorded for this clone. The read ends 3 residues early relative to the CDR3; the germline J gene fills the gap. The chain carries TRBV20-1 and TRBJ1-5; D is ambiguous. CDR3 length: 14 amino acids. Germline-derived CDR1 and CDR2 are DFQATT and SNEGSKA (reference sequence). V dropped 3 bases and J dropped 0 bases, with 9 bases sitting between them. The CDR3 bases that were read are TGCAGTGCTAGGCTAGGTTTTAGCAATCAGCCC. Its translation is CSARLGFSNQP. The whole CDR3 is CSARLGFSNQPQHF.

This clone has ten or more counts. The observed sequence ends 3 residues before the CDR3 terminus, with the missing tail filled in from the germline J gene. This sequence joins TRBV28 and TRBJ2-2; D is ambiguous. The germline V gene encodes CDR1 MDHEN and CDR2 SYDVKM. The CDR3 covers 14 residues. Trimming cost V 3 bases and J 8 bases, with 13 bases left between them. CDR3 amino acids: CASSFLVSLGELFF. The sequenced CDR3 bases are TGTGCCAGCAGTTTTTTGGTATCCCTAGGGGAG.

This clone was seen ten or more times. The sequence runs out 3 residues before the end of the CDR3; the remainder is reconstructed from the germline J gene. The V gene is TRBV12-3 or TRBV12-4, the J gene TRBJ2-1; 8 bases line up with TRBD2. Unmatched junction bases numbered 15, after V lost 6 bases and J lost 8 bases. The CDR3 spans 16 residues. Incomplete CDR3 DNA: TGTGCCAGCAGCCCCCTTACTAGCGGCATTGTCTATGAG. This translates into CASSPLTSGIVYE. The CDR3 as a whole reads CASSPLTSGIVYEQFF.

The table lists this clone with many counts. The CDR3 protein is CAISEGTGRNEQFF. The DNA read from the CDR3 is TGTGCCATCAGTGAAGGGACAGGGCGAAATGAG. The chain employs TRBV10-3 and TRBJ2-1; 9 nucleotides line up with TRBD1. The sequenced fragment ends 3 residues before the CDR3 boundary, so the rest is inferred from the germline J gene. J lost 7 bases, V lost 3 bases, and 4 bases had no gene match. Looked up from germline, CDR1 is ENHRY and CDR2 is SYGVKD. The CDR3 is made up of 14 amino acids.

This clone was seen many times. The sequenced fragment ends 3 residues before the CDR3 boundary, so the rest is inferred from the germline J gene. V gene TRBV6-2 or TRBV6-3 combines with J gene TRBJ1-2; D is possibly TRBD1 (6 bases). V lost 10 bases and J lost 4, with 13 bases in between. Germline V CDR1 and CDR2: MNHEY, SVGEGT. The CDR3 sequence is 12 residues long. CDR3 DNA (partial): TGTGCCACCTCAGGGGATACCTATGGC. Encoded protein: CATSGDTYG. The full CDR3 is CATSGDTYGYTF.

Only a few counts were recorded for this clone. The read finishes 3 residues shy of the CDR3 end, and the germline J gene is used to complete it. V is TRBV19 and J is TRBJ1-4; a possible D gene is TRBD1 (5 bases). From germline, CDR1 is LNHDA and CDR2 SQIVND (reference sequence). This CDR3 has 13 residues. CDR3 sequence: CASKGFDTSPLFF. The DNA read from the CDR3 is TGTGCCAGTAAGGGGTTCGACACATCTCCA.

This clone was recorded many times. Sequencing ends 3 residues short of the CDR3 end; the germline J gene provides the rest. The V call is TRBV5-1, the J call TRBJ2-3; possible D gene TRBD2, 6 bases. V lost 3 bases, J lost 0 bases, and 17 bases lay in between. The CDR3 consists of 17 residues. Per the germline V gene, CDR1 is SGHRS and CDR2 is YFSETQ. The CDR3: CASSWGSEGSSTDTQYF. The DNA read from the CDR3 is TGCGCCAGCAGCTGGGGCTCGGAGGGATCTAGCACAGATACG.

This clone was observed at least ten times. Coverage ceases 3 residues before the CDR3 finishes, and the germline J gene fills in the end. This chain uses TRBV20-1 with TRBJ2-7, with a weak D call TRBD2 (6 bases). V was shortened by 0 bases and J by 2 bases, with 14 bases between the two germline ends. CDR1 is DFQATT, CDR2 SNEGSKA, per germline (reference sequence). CDR3 length equals 15 residues. CDR3 sequence reads: CSARDGVAGTYEQYF. CDR3 DNA, as far as it was read: TGCAGTGCTAGAGATGGCGTCGCGGGAACCTACGAG.

This clone was counted at least ten times. Read sequence stops 3 residues before the CDR3 end, and the germline J gene provides the missing end. The chain has TRBV20-1 and TRBJ2-2; TRBD2 matches 7 bases. CDR1 and CDR2 from the germline V gene are DFQATT and SNEGSKA (reference sequence). The V segment lost 2 bases and the J segment 6 bases; nucleotides outside the gene matches: 9. This CDR3 is 15 amino acids long. This chain's CDR3 is CSARPNWGGSGELFF. The covered CDR3 bases are TGCAGTGCTAGACCGAATTGGGGGGGTTCCGGGGAG.

This clone was counted many times. The CDR3 goes on 3 residues after the read ends, and that part is filled in from the germline J gene. The chain joins TRBV9 to TRBJ2-3, with 11 positions matching TRBD2. V lost 2 bases, J lost 2 bases, and 4 bases stayed unmatched. Germline-derived CDR1 and CDR2 are SGDLS and YYNGEE. This CDR3 has 16 residues. The sequenced CDR3 bases are TGTGCCAGCAGCGTCGGGACTAGCGGCCTCACAGATACG. As protein: CASSVGTSGLTDT. In full, the CDR3 reads CASSVGTSGLTDTQYF.

This clone came up many times. The CDR3 extends 3 residues past the end of the read, so its final part is completed from the germline J gene. The genes are TRBV19 and TRBJ1-5, with 8 nucleotides matching TRBD1. The CDR3 covers 16 residues. V dropped 8 bases and J dropped 3; count of bases not matched to a gene: 12. Germline assignment: CDR1 LNHDA and CDR2 SQIVND (reference sequence). The part of the CDR3 DNA that was read is TGTGCCAGTTGCCTTGGGACAGGCGCACCCAATCAGCCC. Translating it yields CASCLGTGAPNQP. The complete CDR3 reads CASCLGTGAPNQPQHF.

This clone was seen many times. Read data end 3 residues before the CDR3 end; the end is taken from the germline J gene. The chain uses TRBV20-1 and TRBJ2-1, with TRBD2 matching over 8 bases. J gave up 2 bases and V 6 bases, and 9 bases lay outside the gene matches. The CDR3 runs 15 residues. The V gene's germline CDR1 is DFQATT and CDR2 SNEGSKA (reference sequence). The CDR3 loop is CSASASGSTYNEQFF. The sequenced CDR3 bases are TGCAGTGCAAGCGCGAGCGGGAGTACCTACAATGAG.

The table lists this clone with many counts. CDR3 DNA (partial): TGTGCCAGCTCACCCAGGACAGGGACGACGGAGACC. Its protein product is CASSPRTGTTET. In full, the CDR3 reads CASSPRTGTTETQYF. The J gene is TRBJ2-5, the V gene TRBV18, with 8 bases identical to TRBD1. The read terminates 3 residues before the CDR3 end, so the remaining end is supplied by the germline J gene. This CDR3 has 15 amino acids. J was trimmed by 5 bases and V by 3 bases; bases with no gene match: 8. From germline, CDR1 is KGHSH and CDR2 LQKENI.

This clone came up many times. The read falls 3 residues short of the CDR3 end, and the missing part is taken from the germline J gene. The V call is TRBV2, the J call TRBJ2-5; 10 nucleotides align to TRBD2. Germline V gene data show CDR1 as SNHLY and CDR2 as FYNNEI. CDR3 size: 18 residues. The V gene end was trimmed by 0 bases and the J gene end by 4 bases; junction bases not matched to a gene: 11. CDR3 DNA, as far as it was read: TGTGCCAGCAGTGAAGCGTCCCAAGCGGGAGGGGGCGCAGAGACC. Translated, it gives CASSEASQAGGGAET. In full, the CDR3 is CASSEASQAGGGAETQYF.

This clone was observed at least ten times. The CDR3 goes on 3 residues after the read ends, and that part is filled in from the germline J gene. V is TRBV20-1 and J is TRBJ2-1; 7 bases match TRBD2. Germline CDR1 and CDR2: DFQATT and SNEGSKA (reference sequence). The CDR3 loop spans 17 amino acids. J was trimmed by 0 bases and V by 5 bases; bases with no gene match: 13. The CDR3 spells CSALPLGGGPSYNEQFF. CDR3 DNA, as far as it was read: TGCAGTGCTCTGCCACTGGGGGGAGGGCCCTCCTACAATGAG.

This clone was seen at least ten times. The read terminates 3 residues ahead of where the CDR3 ends, so the germline J gene completes it. This chain links TRBV7-9 with TRBJ1-1; no firm D call. The CDR3 totals 15 residues. V lost 3 bases and J lost 0, with 11 bases in between. Germline assignment: CDR1 SEHNR and CDR2 FQNEAQ (reference sequence). Here the CDR3 reads CASSFRVRVNTEAFF. The part of the CDR3 DNA that was read is TGTGCCAGCAGCTTCCGGGTTCGGGTGAACACTGAA.

This clone has a count of ten or more. CDR3 bases read: TGTGCCAGCACGGCGCGGGGAGTAAGGTCCTACGAG. Amino acids: CASTARGVRSYE. The entire CDR3 protein reads CASTARGVRSYEQYF. The V gene is TRBV5-6, the J gene TRBJ2-7; weak D call: TRBD2 (6 bases). The read terminates 3 residues ahead of where the CDR3 ends, so the germline J gene completes it. V lost 6 bases and J lost 1, with 17 bases in between. This CDR3 spans 15 amino acids. Germline CDR1 SGHDT, CDR2 YYEEEE.

There are many counts of this clone. The CDR3 is cut off 3 residues early in the read; its end comes from the germline J gene. This sequence joins TRBV5-1 and TRBJ1-1; 10 nucleotides agree with TRBD1. The CDR3 is 16 residues long. The germline V gene has CDR1 SGHRS and CDR2 YFSETQ. V shed 3 bases, J shed 4 bases, and the junction held 9 bases outside the gene matches. The DNA read from the CDR3 is TGCGCCAGCAGCTCGACAGGGGGCGATCCGAGCACTGAA. This translates into CASSSTGGDPSTE. The whole CDR3 region reads CASSSTGGDPSTEAFF.

This clone was seen many times. Sequencing ends 3 residues short of the CDR3 end; the germline J gene provides the rest. The chain joins TRBV7-7 to TRBJ2-3; the match to TRBD2 covers 14 bases. Germline CDR1 SSHAT, CDR2 FNYEAQ (reference sequence). CDR3 length: 16 amino acids. The V segment lost 5 bases and the J segment 6 bases; nucleotides outside the gene matches: 7. CDR3: CASSEGTSGSRDTQYF. Partial CDR3 DNA: TGTGCCAGCAGCGAAGGGACTAGCGGGAGTCGCGATACG. The variable domain in full, with the rest retrieved from reference TRBV7-7 and TRBJ2-3, is GAGVSQSPRYKVTKRGQDVTLRCDPISSHATLYWYQQALGQGPEFLTYFNYEAQPDKSGLPSDRFSAERPEGSISTLTIQRTEQRDSAMYRCASSEGTSGSRDTQYFGPGTRLTVL.

Many counts were recorded for this clone. The read is 3 residues too short to cover the CDR3 end, so that end is filled in from the germline J gene. This chain connects TRBV20-1 to TRBJ2-5; D is undetermined. The CDR3 extends over 14 amino acids. The V gene lost 0 bases and the J gene lost 2 bases, with 10 bases spanning the gap. The germline V gene encodes CDR1 DFQATT and CDR2 SNEGSKA (reference sequence). CDR3 protein: CSARDLRHQETQYF. Incomplete CDR3 DNA: TGCAGTGCTAGAGATCTGAGACATCAAGAGACC.

This clone has at least ten counts. The read terminates 3 residues before the CDR3 end, so the remaining end is supplied by the germline J gene. The chain carries TRBV19 and TRBJ2-7, with TRBD1 matching 7 bases. CDR1 is LNHDA and CDR2 is SQIVND in the germline V gene (reference sequence). Trimming took 3 bases from V and 6 from J; bases not matched to a gene: 8. The CDR3 is made up of 14 amino acids. CDR3 bases read: TGTGCCAGTAGTATCGACAGGGAGAGGAGCGAG. Amino acids: CASSIDRERSE. The whole CDR3 protein is CASSIDRERSEQYF.

This clone was seen at least ten times. The read gets to within 3 residues of the CDR3 end, and the germline J gene fills in the rest. The genes are TRBV19 and TRBJ1-5, with 11 bases fitting TRBD1. The CDR3 is 15 residues long. CDR1 and CDR2 from the germline V gene are LNHDA and SQIVND (reference sequence). The ends lost 5 bases at V and 4 bases at J; junction bases unmatched: 4. The covered CDR3 bases are TGTGCCAGTAGTGAGGGACAGGGGGGGAATCAGCCC. Residues: CASSEGQGGNQP. The whole CDR3 sequence is CASSEGQGGNQPQHF.

This clone was picked up many times. The CDR3 is cut off 3 residues early in the read; its end comes from the germline J gene. The chain couples TRBV5-1 to TRBJ2-3; 11 positions agree with TRBD1. The CDR3 totals 16 residues. The V gene end was trimmed by 4 bases and the J gene end by 6 bases; junction bases not matched to a gene: 10. CDR1 and CDR2 (germline): SGHRS, YFSETQ. CDR3 bases read: TGCGCCAGCAGCCGGTACCCGGGACAGGGGGGGGATACG. Protein sequence: CASSRYPGQGGDT. In full, the CDR3 reads CASSRYPGQGGDTQYF. The full variable domain, in which reference TRBV5-1 and TRBJ2-3 provide the parts outside the CDR3, is KAGVTQTPRYLIKTRGQQVTLSCSPISGHRSVSWYQQTPGQGLQFLFEYFSETQRNKGNFPGRFSGRQFSNSRSEMNVSTLELGDSALYLCASSRYPGQGGDTQYFGPGTRLTVL.

This clone appeared many times. The read ends 3 residues before the CDR3 terminus; that terminus is restored from the germline J gene. The chain combines TRBV5-4 with TRBJ2-3, with 11 bases lining up with TRBD1. The trim removed 3 bases at V and 7 bases at J, leaving 7 bases unmatched. CDR1 is SGHNT, CDR2 YYREEE, per germline (reference sequence). The length of the CDR3 is 15 residues. The sequenced part of the CDR3 DNA is TGTGCCAGCAGCTCACCGGGACAGGGGGTACATACG. This gives the protein CASSSPGQGVHT. The full CDR3 reads CASSSPGQGVHTQYF.

This clone was counted only a few times. The CDR3 end falls 3 residues outside the read, so it is completed with the germline J gene. This rearrangement joins TRBV7-2 to TRBJ1-2; no definite D call. CDR3 length: 15 amino acids. Germline V gene data show CDR1 as SGHTA and CDR2 as FQGNSA. The CDR3: CASSYSSSGIYDYTF. The part of the CDR3 DNA that was read is TGTGCCAGCAGTTACAGTTCTAGCGGGATTTACGAC.

There are many counts of this clone. The sequence runs out 3 residues before the end of the CDR3; the remainder is reconstructed from the germline J gene. This chain joins TRBV4-2 and TRBJ2-2; D remains ambiguous. The CDR3 is 16 residues long. CDR1 LGHNA and CDR2 YNFKEQ come from the germline V gene. The V end was cut by 0 bases, the J end by 1 base, with 9 bases between. The CDR3 here is CASSQDLFGNTGELFF. The CDR3 bases that were read are TGTGCCAGCAGCCAAGATCTTTTCGGGAACACCGGGGAG.

This clone occurred many times. The read ends 3 residues before the CDR3 terminus; that terminus is restored from the germline J gene. This chain joins TRBV6-1 and TRBJ2-4; no clear D gene. Germline CDR1 and CDR2: MNHNS and SASEGT. Trimming took off 4 bases at V and 7 bases at J, with 14 bases between the two ends. This CDR3 is built from 14 residues. CDR3 DNA, as far as it was read: TGTGCCAGCAGTGTAACAGATGAAGTCAACATT. This gives the protein CASSVTDEVNI. Given in full, the CDR3 is CASSVTDEVNIQYF.

This clone was observed many times. The read falls 3 residues short of the CDR3 end, and the missing part is taken from the germline J gene. This rearrangement joins TRBV18 to TRBJ2-3; D perhaps matches TRBD2 (5 bases). CDR1 is KGHSH, CDR2 LQKENI, per germline. The CDR3 is 16 amino acids. V lost 0 bases, J lost 0 bases, and 10 bases lay in between. The CDR3 spells CASSPPWSGSTDTQYF. CDR3 bases read: TGTGCCAGCTCACCACCTTGGAGCGGTAGCACAGATACG.